Below, 22 T cell receptor beta chains from the same sample are listed, as sequenced in a study of T cells after yellow fever vaccination. TCRdb passed the 5' RACE reads through MiXCR, listing each CDR3 protein once. The table lists around 250,000 distinct CDR3 sequences, about 7.1% of them singletons, with around 0.9% in the top ten. This sample comprised CD4+ T cells sorted from PBMCs, obtained 15 days after the yellow fever booster vaccination. The source of these receptors is a young man who received the YFV17D yellow fever vaccine.

The V gene is TRBV7-2, the J gene TRBJ2-2, with D possibly being TRBD2 (6 bases). V was shortened by 4 bases and J by 4 bases, with 19 bases between the two germline ends. The CDR3 sequence is 17 residues long. The germline V gene encodes CDR1 SGHTA and CDR2 FQGNSA. The CDR3 DNA is TGTGCCAGCAGCTATTGGCGACTAGGGCGCGGCACCGGGGAGCTGTTTTTT. Amino acid sequence: CASSYWRLGRGTGELFF.

The chain links TRBV20-1 to TRBJ1-5; no reliable D call. V was cut by 5 bases and J by 10 bases, with 21 bases left in between. The CDR3 is 14 residues long. The germline gives CDR1 DFQATT, CDR2 SNEGSKA (reference sequence). CDR3 protein: CSAFDSPGSHPQHF. In nucleotides, the CDR3 is TGCAGTGCTTTTGACTCCCCGGGGAGTCATCCCCAGCATTTT.

The chain couples TRBV14 to TRBJ2-1; no firm D call. Germline CDR1 SGHDN, CDR2 FVKESK. Trimming pared 4 bases from V and 7 bases from J, leaving 14 bases between. This CDR3 has 14 amino acids. The CDR3 DNA is TGTGCCAGCAGCCTCCGAGAGAGGAGAAATGAGCAGTTCTTC. This codes for CASSLRERRNEQFF.

CDR3 sequence: CSARGTERSVGANVLTF. CDR3 bases: TGCAGTGCTAGAGGGACAGAGAGGTCTGTTGGGGCCAACGTCCTGACTTTC. The chain combines TRBV20-1 with TRBJ2-6; tentatively, D is TRBD1 (6 bases). CDR1 is DFQATT, CDR2 SNEGSKA, per germline (reference sequence). Between the trimmed V and J ends, which lost 1 base and 3 bases, there was a span of 16 bases. The CDR3 sequence is 17 residues long.

The chain combines TRBV9 with TRBJ2-4, with D uncertain. Trimming stripped 2 bases from V and 0 bases from J, with 3 bases between. Germline V gene data show CDR1 as SGDLS and CDR2 as YYNGEE. The CDR3 covers 13 residues. The CDR3 nucleotides are TGTGCCAGCAGCGTGGCAGCCAAAAACATTCAGTACTTC. This gives the protein CASSVAAKNIQYF.

About this clonotype itself: Just one base apart from a much larger clone, this may be a read error. This chain uses TRBV6-5 with TRBJ2-1; a possible D gene is TRBD2 (5 bases). Per the germline V gene, CDR1 is MNHEY and CDR2 is SVGAGI. The CDR3 contains 14 residues. As DNA, the CDR3 is TGTGCCAGCAGTTACAGGACTCCGGGAAATGAGCACTTCTTC. The encoded protein is CASSYRTPGNEHFF.

This clonotype was counted a few times. The J gene is TRBJ1-2, the V gene TRBV18; D is unresolved. Germline V gene sequence: CDR1 KGHSH, CDR2 LQKENI. The CDR3 runs to 13 residues. The ends were cut back, 3 bases at V and 5 bases at J, with 10 bases in the middle. The CDR3 sequence: CASSPRAGYGYTF. The CDR3 DNA is TGTGCCAGCTCACCGCGGGCGGGGTATGGCTACACCTTC.

In this sample, this clonotype turned up a few times. The J gene is TRBJ2-1, the V gene TRBV20-1, with TRBD2 matching over 10 bases. Germline assignment: CDR1 DFQATT and CDR2 SNEGSKA (reference sequence). The CDR3 runs to 16 residues. V lost 2 bases and J lost 10; bases outside the gene matches: 14. The CDR3 bases are TGCAGTGCTAGAATTCGACTAGCGGGTATCCCCCGGGAGCAGTTCTTC. Translated: CSARIRLAGIPREQFF.

This clonotype came up a few times. This sequence joins TRBV7-2 and TRBJ2-7; D is perhaps TRBD2 (5 bases). V was cut by 3 bases and J by 0 bases, with 9 bases left in between. The CDR3 length is 14 residues. CDR1 SGHTA and CDR2 FQGNSA come from the germline V gene. As DNA, the CDR3 is TGTGCCAGCAGCTTGAGCGGAGTCTCCTACGAGCAGTACTTC. Residues: CASSLSGVSYEQYF.

A few counts support this clonotype. The rearrangement uses TRBV11-2 and TRBJ2-3; 10 bases fit TRBD1. This CDR3 contains 15 residues. V lost 5 bases and J lost 7; bases outside the gene matches: 9. The V gene's germline CDR1 is SGHAT and CDR2 FQNNGV. CDR3 residues: CASSLPGQGDNTQYF. CDR3 in DNA: TGTGCCAGCAGCCTACCAGGACAGGGGGACAATACGCAGTATTTT. Based on the CDR3 plus reference TRBV11-2 and TRBJ2-3, the full variable domain is EAGVAQSPRYKIIEKRQSVAFWCNPISGHATLYWYQQILGQGPKLLIQFQNNGVVDDSQLPKDRFSAERLKGVDSTLKIQPAKLEDSAVYLCASSLPGQGDNTQYFGPGTRLTVL.

This clonotype was counted at least ten times. J is TRBJ2-2 and V is TRBV7-9; D is undetermined. Germline V gene data show CDR1 as SEHNR and CDR2 as FQNEAQ (reference sequence). The CDR3 spans 14 residues. Trimming removed 0 bases at V and 4 bases at J, with 6 bases between. The CDR3 DNA reads TGTGCCAGCAGCTTAGCGCGCGTCACCGGGGAGCTGTTTTTT. Translated: CASSLARVTGELFF. The whole variable domain, filled in from reference TRBV7-9 and TRBJ2-2, reads DTGVSQNPRHKITKRGQNVTFRCDPISEHNRLYWYRQTLGQGPEFLTYFQNEAQLEKSRLLSDRFSAERPKGSFSTLEIQRTEQGDSAMYLCASSLARVTGELFFGEGSRLTVL.

This clonotype occurred a few times. This chain joins TRBV7-8 and TRBJ1-2; tentative D call: TRBD1 (5 bases). V lost 4 bases and J lost 5, with 17 bases in between. The CDR3 loop spans 15 amino acids. Germline V CDR1 and CDR2: SGHVS, FQNEAQ. CDR3 amino acids: CASSSLGGVHYGYTF. CDR3 DNA sequence: TGTGCCAGCAGCTCCCTCGGGGGGGTTCATTATGGCTACACCTTC.

This clonotype was seen only a few times. The chain is built from TRBV14 and TRBJ1-3; D is undetermined. The CDR3 contains 11 residues. Trimming took off 6 bases at V and 7 bases at J, with 7 bases between the two ends. Per germline, CDR1 SGHDN and CDR2 FVKESK. The CDR3 is CASSRGNTIYF. CDR3 coding DNA: TGTGCCAGCAGTCGCGGGAACACCATATATTTT.

This clonotype has a handful of counts. This chain uses TRBV7-9 with TRBJ2-7; perhaps D is TRBD1 or TRBD2 (5 bases each). Germline CDR1 and CDR2: SEHNR and FQNEAQ (reference sequence). Trimming stripped 5 bases from V and 3 bases from J, with 11 bases between. The CDR3 loop spans 13 amino acids. The CDR3 region is CASSQGTFYEQYF. Written as DNA, the CDR3 is TGTGCCAGCAGCCAAGGGACCTTCTACGAGCAGTACTTC.

This clonotype appeared a few times. The rearrangement links TRBV20-1 to TRBJ2-1; 9 positions agree with TRBD2. Germline V CDR1 and CDR2: DFQATT, SNEGSKA (reference sequence). The CDR3 runs 13 residues. Trimming at V came to 6 bases and at J to 6 bases, leaving 6 bases not matched to a gene. This chain's CDR3 is CSAPGLAANEQFF. The CDR3 DNA is TGCAGTGCCCCGGGACTAGCAGCCAATGAGCAGTTCTTC.

This clonotype was observed a few times. This chain links TRBV20-1 with TRBJ2-7; maybe TRBD1 (6 bases). The ends were cut back, 6 bases at V and 2 bases at J, with 17 bases in the middle. The CDR3 spans 14 residues. The germline V gene has CDR1 DFQATT and CDR2 SNEGSKA (reference sequence). The CDR3 DNA follows: TGCAGTGCACCTGTGCAGGGGAGCGCCTACGAGCAGTACTTC. It specifies CSAPVQGSAYEQYF.

The CDR3 region has the DNA TGTGCCAGCCTTGGACTAGCGGGAGGACGCCAAGAGACCCAGTACTTC. It translates to CASLGLAGGRQETQYF. This chain uses TRBV6-2 or TRBV6-3 with TRBJ2-5, with 14 bases lining up with TRBD2. CDR1 is MNHEY, CDR2 SVGEGT, per germline. The CDR3 sequence is 16 residues long. V shed 8 bases, J shed 1 base, and the junction held 6 bases outside the gene matches.

The sample holds a few counts of this clonotype. The chain has TRBV29-1 and TRBJ2-3; TRBD2 matches 7 bases. Germline values: CDR1 SQVTM, CDR2 ANQGSEA. Unmatched junction bases numbered 11, after V lost 3 bases and J lost 14 bases. The CDR3 extends over 12 amino acids. CDR3 coding DNA: TGCAGCGTTGAGTCGATGCGGGAGTGGCCGTATTTT. Its protein is CSVESMREWPYF.

This clonotype was seen many times. This rearrangement joins TRBV6-5 to TRBJ2-4; unclear D gene. Germline-derived CDR1 and CDR2 are MNHEY and SVGAGI. This CDR3 is 16 amino acids long. V was cut by 0 bases and J by 0 bases, with 9 bases left in between. CDR3 nucleotide sequence: TGTGCCAGCAGTTACTCCGTAAGCGTAGCCAAAAACATTCAGTACTTC. It specifies CASSYSVSVAKNIQYF.

This clonotype was counted at least ten times. The V and J genes are TRBV20-1 and TRBJ2-1; D gene uncertain. The CDR3 sequence is 13 residues long. CDR1 and CDR2 from the germline V gene are DFQATT and SNEGSKA (reference sequence). CDR3 DNA: TGCAGCGCTCCCCAGAGCACCTACAATGAGCAGTTCTTC. This gives the protein CSAPQSTYNEQFF.

This clonotype was counted only a few times. V is TRBV20-1 and J is TRBJ2-1; 10 nucleotides line up with TRBD2. J lost 10 bases, V lost 1 base, and 7 bases had no gene match. Germline loops: CDR1 DFQATT, CDR2 SNEGSKA (reference sequence). The CDR3 consists of 14 residues. CDR3: CSARALAGVLEQFF. The CDR3 bases are TGCAGTGCTAGAGCGCTAGCGGGAGTTCTGGAGCAGTTCTTC.

At least ten counts were recorded for this clonotype. This chain connects TRBV7-2 to TRBJ2-7; tentatively, D is TRBD1 or TRBD2 (5 bases each). CDR3 length: 13 residues. Germline-derived CDR1 and CDR2 are SGHTA and FQGNSA. V gave up 7 bases and J gave up 6 bases, with 16 bases separating them. The CDR3 sequence: CASTALGTGEQYF. The DNA for the CDR3 is TGTGCCAGCACAGCGTTGGGGACCGGCGAGCAGTACTTC.